A single sample is the source of the 5 T cell receptor beta chains below, sequenced in a study of blood T cell repertoires in COVID-19 (dated by TCRdb to about 2020). Library creation used the immunoSEQ multiplex PCR assay. TCRdb holds this immuneACCESS table with in-frame rearrangements only. Some clones are missing; in checked studies, unresolved V genes explain under half, and the rest has no known cause. The sample table records about 59,000 clones; roughly three quarters of these occur just once. About 3.5% of the sample is held by the ten biggest clonotypes. Sequencing was done on a sample of peripheral blood. The receptors were sampled from a man between 60 and 75 years old with acute or convalescent COVID-19.

CDR3 region: CASRFDIRPYNEQFF. The CDR3 nucleotides read TGCGCCAGCAGATTCGACATTCGTCCCTACAATGAGCAGTTCTTC. The chain links TRBV5-1 to TRBJ2-1; D unresolved. V lost 5 bases to trimming and J lost 2 bases, with 14 bases between them. Germline assignment: CDR1 SGHRS and CDR2 YFSETQ. The CDR3 length is 15 residues.

This clone was seen many times. J is TRBJ2-7 and V is TRBV27; 9 bases are a match to TRBD1. The CDR3 length is 16 residues. Germline loops: CDR1 MNHEY, CDR2 SMNVEV (reference sequence). J gave up 1 base and V 2 bases, and 6 bases lay outside the gene matches. This CDR3 is CASSLRDRVGSYEQYF. CDR3 bases: TGTGCCAGCAGTTTACGGGACAGGGTGGGATCCTACGAGCAGTACTTC.

CDR3 sequence (DNA): TGTGCCAGCAGCCCGGGACAGGGGAACTATGGCTACACCTTC. Translation: CASSPGQGNYGYTF. The chain recombines TRBV6-5 with TRBJ1-2; 10 bases align to TRBD1. Germline V gene sequence: CDR1 MNHEY, CDR2 SVGAGI. The CDR3 has 14 amino acids. V gave up 6 bases and J gave up 2 bases; unmatched junction bases: 3.

V is TRBV2 and J is TRBJ2-7; the D is unclear. The CDR3 contains 11 residues. Trimming stripped 6 bases from V and 5 bases from J, with 8 bases between. Per the germline V gene, CDR1 is SNHLY and CDR2 is FYNNEI. DNA for the CDR3: TGTGCCAGCAGCCTACTTAACGAGCAGTACTTC. This translates into CASSLLNEQYF.

V usage is TRBV4-1 and J usage is TRBJ1-1, with D unresolved. The germline V gene has CDR1 MGHRA and CDR2 YSYEKL. This CDR3 comprises 13 residues. V lost 0 bases and J lost 5, with 7 bases in between. CDR3 DNA sequence: TGCGCCAGCAGCCAAGATGGTACTACTGAAGCTTTCTTT. Its protein product is CASSQDGTTEAFF.